This TCR beta chain was identified during a study of CXCR3-negative and CXCR3-positive naive CD8 T cells (dated by TCRdb to about 2019). Study-wide context: In total, 130 million to 150 million TRB reads were obtained, or roughly 1.5 +/- 0.3 million reads per library. The diversity and physicochemical repertoire analyses included around 10 donors pooled from two independent experiments. TRBV-TRBJ cluster analysis included naive subsets from 5 donors and memory cells from 3 donors. What the research found in general, with its limitations: Surface CD5, linked to self-reactivity in mice, was comparable between naive subsets; TCR interaction strength was therefore also inferred from TRB CDR3 physicochemical properties. CXCR3 expression partially decreased after cryopreservation, so most assays used freshly isolated PBMCs. Repertoire diversity was comparably high in both naive subsets but much lower in memory CD8+ T cells. Similar TRBV-TRBJ usage was shown by naive CXCR3-negative and CXCR3-positive cells from the same donor, whereas distinct patterns were shown by memory cells.

The CDR3 spans 13 residues, from the cysteine through the phenylalanine. No DNA sequence was recorded. CDR1 MDHEN and CDR2 SYDVKM are derived from the germline V gene. On this clonotype itself: Its recognized antigen is unknown.

For sequencing, a NextSeq 550 was employed. The Human TCR Profiling Kit (MiLaboratory) was used to prepare UMI-labeled 5' RACE TRB cDNA libraries. cDNA synthesis used the entire amount of extracted RNA, and PCR amplification then used the entire amount of cDNA produced. Libraries were prepared in parallel with an identical number of PCR cycles. As for the authors' bioinformatics: With a requirement of at least two reads per UMI, MIGEC and MiXCR extracted about 57,000 +/- 9,900 unique UMI-labeled TRB cDNA molecules per library. On average, each library contained about 40,000 +/- 10,000 functional in-frame TRB CDR3 nucleotide clonotypes without stop codons. After downsampling to 5000 UMI-labeled TRB molecules per sample, diversity metrics, including normalized Shannon-Wiener and Chao1, were computed in VDJtools. VDJtools was used to calculate clonotype-size-weighted physicochemical properties of the central five CDR3 residues, namely interaction energy, strength, volume and Kidera factor 4. TCRdb reprocessed the public reads and reports one entry per CDR3 protein sequence, without DNA. The V and J calls and clone size come from TCRdb's table, not from the authors' own analysis. The sample table holds some 38,000 distinct CDR3 sequences. The ten biggest clones cover roughly 15% of the sample.

Each CD8+ T cell subset was flow-sorted in triplicate, and 300,000 or so cells per subset were placed directly into RLT lysis buffer. Standard density gradient centrifugation was used to isolate peripheral blood mononuclear cells from buffy coats. Total RNA was extracted from sorted cells with an RNeasy Mini Kit. The sample taken for sequencing was memory CD8+ T cells from blood. The cell subset or site label here, explained by the study, means: conventional CD8+ memory T cells (TMEM), sorted as controls. Here the chain combines TRBV28 and TRBJ1-5. The receptor was isolated from a human donor in good health. Some clones in this sample may be carry-over from other donors' samples. For the CDR3, the sequence is CASSLSRGQPQHF.